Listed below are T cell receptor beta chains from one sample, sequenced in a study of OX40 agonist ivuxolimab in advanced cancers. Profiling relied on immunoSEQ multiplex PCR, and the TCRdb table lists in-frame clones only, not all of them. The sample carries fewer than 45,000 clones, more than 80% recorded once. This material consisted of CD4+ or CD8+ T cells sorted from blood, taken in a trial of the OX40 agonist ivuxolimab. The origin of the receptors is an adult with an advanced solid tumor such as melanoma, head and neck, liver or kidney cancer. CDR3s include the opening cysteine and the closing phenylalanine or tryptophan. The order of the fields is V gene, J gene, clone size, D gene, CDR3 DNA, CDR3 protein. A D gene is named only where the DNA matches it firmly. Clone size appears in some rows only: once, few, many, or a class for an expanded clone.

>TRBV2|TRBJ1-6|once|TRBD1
TGTGCCAGCCTTAGACCGGGACAGTATAATTCACCCCTCCACTTT
CASLRPGQYNSPLHF
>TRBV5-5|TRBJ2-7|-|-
TGTGCCAGCAGCGAGAGCTACGAGCAGTACTTC
CASSESYEQYF
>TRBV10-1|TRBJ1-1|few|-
TGCGCCAGCAGTGAGTCACATAGTCCAGGCGACACTGAAGCTTTCTTT
CASSESHSPGDTEAFF
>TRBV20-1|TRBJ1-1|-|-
TGCAGTGCTTTGGGGGTAACTGAAGCTTTCTTT
CSALGVTEAFF
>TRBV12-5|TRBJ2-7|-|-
TGTGCTAGTGGTCCCGCCTCCTACGAGCAGTACTTC
CASGPASYEQYF
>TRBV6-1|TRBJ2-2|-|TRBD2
TGTGCCAGCAGTGAAAATCATAGCGGGAGGGAGGACACCGGGGAGCTGTTTTTT
CASSENHSGREDTGELFF
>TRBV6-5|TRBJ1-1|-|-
TGTGCCAGCAGTTATTCGGGAGATGACACTGAAGCTTTCTTT
CASSYSGDDTEAFF
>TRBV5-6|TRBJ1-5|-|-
TGTGCCAGCAGCTTCGGACAGAGTAATCAGCCCCAGCATTTT
CASSFGQSNQPQHF
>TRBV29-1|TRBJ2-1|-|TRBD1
TGCAGCGTTGAAACCTACAGGGGGCGTAACAATGAGCAGTTCTTC
CSVETYRGRNNEQFF
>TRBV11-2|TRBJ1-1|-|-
TGTGCCAGCAGCCCCCCAAGAGTCGAAGCTTTCTTT
CASSPPRVEAFF
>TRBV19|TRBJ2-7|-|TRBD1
TGTGCCAGTACCCCAGTCTTAGCCCCCAGGGGGAACTACGAGCAGTACTTC
CASTPVLAPRGNYEQYF
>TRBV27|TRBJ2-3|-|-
TGTGCCAGCAGTTATTCTCCTGCAGGGAAAGATACGCAGTATTTT
CASSYSPAGKDTQYF
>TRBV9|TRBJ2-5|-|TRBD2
TGTGCCAGCAGCGTAGCTCCTAGCGGGCGAGAGACCCAGTACTTC
CASSVAPSGRETQYF
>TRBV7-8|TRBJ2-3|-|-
TGTGCCAGCAGCCACGAGTTGACAGATACGCAGTATTTT
CASSHELTDTQYF
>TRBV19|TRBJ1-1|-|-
TGTGCCAGTAGTATACCAGAAGGCCGAATGAACACTGAAGCTTTCTTT
CASSIPEGRMNTEAFF
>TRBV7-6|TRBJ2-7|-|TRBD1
TGTGCCAGCAGCTTAGTGGCGGGACAGGGGGGGACCTACGAGCAGTACTTC
CASSLVAGQGGTYEQYF
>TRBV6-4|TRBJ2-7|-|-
TGTGCCAGCAGTGAAATGAACAGATACTACGAGCAGTACTTC
CASSEMNRYYEQYF
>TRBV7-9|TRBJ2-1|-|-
TGTGCCAGCAGCTATAGCGGAAACTCCAACAATGAGCAGTTCTTC
CASSYSGNSNNEQFF
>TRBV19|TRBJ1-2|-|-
TGTGCCAGTAGTATAGGCCAAACCGGGCCTTGGGGCTACACCTTC
CASSIGQTGPWGYTF
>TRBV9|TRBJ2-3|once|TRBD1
TGTGCCACCGGACAGGGTGGAGATACGCAGTATTTT
CATGQGGDTQYF
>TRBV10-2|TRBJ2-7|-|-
TGCGCCAGCAGTGAGTCGGGGCGAACCTTCTACGAGCAGTACTTC
CASSESGRTFYEQYF
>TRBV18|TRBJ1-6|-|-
TGTGCCAGCTCACCCCTGGGGTCACCCCTCCACTTT
CASSPLGSPLHF
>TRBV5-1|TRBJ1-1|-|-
TGCGCCAGCAGCTCATCAGGAGGGAGTGAAGCTTTCTTT
CASSSSGGSEAFF
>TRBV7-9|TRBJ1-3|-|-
TGTGCCAGCAGCCTACCGAGGGGATATGGGAACACCATATATTTT
CASSLPRGYGNTIYF
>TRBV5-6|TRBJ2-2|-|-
TGTGCCAGCAGCTTGTCCCAGGTCGGGATACACACCGGGGAGCTGTTTTTT
CASSLSQVGIHTGELFF
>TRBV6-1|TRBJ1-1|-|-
TGTGCCAGCAACCCCAGGCTGACACAAACTGAAGCTTTCTTT
CASNPRLTQTEAFF
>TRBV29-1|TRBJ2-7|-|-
TGCAGCGTTTACGGGATACGCTACGAGCAGTACTTC
CSVYGIRYEQYF
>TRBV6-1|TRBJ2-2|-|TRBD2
TGTGCCAGCAGCCGGACTAGCGGAAACACCGGGGAGCTGTTTTTT
CASSRTSGNTGELFF
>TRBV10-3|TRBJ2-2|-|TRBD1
TGTGCCATCAGTGAGTGGCAGGGACAGGGAGCAGGGGAGCTGTTTTTT
CAISEWQGQGAGELFF
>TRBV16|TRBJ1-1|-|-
TGTGCCAGCAGCCAATTCAAGGGAGCTGAAGCTTTCTTT
CASSQFKGAEAFF
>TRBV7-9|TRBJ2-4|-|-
TGTGCCAGCAGCTTATTGGGGTCCGAAAACATTCAGTACTTC
CASSLLGSENIQYF
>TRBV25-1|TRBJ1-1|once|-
TGTGCCAGCAGTGATGAGGTGGGGGCGTTGACTGAAGCTTTCTTT
CASSDEVGALTEAFF
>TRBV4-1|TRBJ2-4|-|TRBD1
TGCGCCAGCAGCCACAGACAGGGATATAACATTCAGTACTTC
CASSHRQGYNIQYF
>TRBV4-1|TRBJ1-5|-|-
TGCGCCAGCAGCCAAGATGCAGGGACCGGGATAAATCAGCCCCAGCATTTT
CASSQDAGTGINQPQHF
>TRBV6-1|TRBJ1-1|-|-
TGTGCCAGCAGTGAAGGGGGGACTGAAGCTTTCTTT
CASSEGGTEAFF
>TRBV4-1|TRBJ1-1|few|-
TGCGCCAGCAGCCAATACGAAGAGGTACGGGCTTTCTTT
CASSQYEEVRAFF
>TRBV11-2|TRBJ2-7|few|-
TGTGCCAGCAGCTCGGGTCGGGTCGAGCAGTACTTC
CASSSGRVEQYF
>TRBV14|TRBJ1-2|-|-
TGTGCCAGCAGCCAGAGGGTACTGGACAAGTCCTATGGCTACACCTTC
CASSQRVLDKSYGYTF
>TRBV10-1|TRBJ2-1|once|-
TGCGCCAGCAGCAAGACTAGTTTTGGGTACAATGAGCAGTTCTTC
CASSKTSFGYNEQFF
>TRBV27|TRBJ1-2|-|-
TGTGCCAGCAGTTTAGGTGGTCTCTATGGCTACACCTTC
CASSLGGLYGYTF
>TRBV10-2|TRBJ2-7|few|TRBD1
TGCGCCAGCACCCCGGGACAGACCTACGAGCAGTACTTC
CASTPGQTYEQYF
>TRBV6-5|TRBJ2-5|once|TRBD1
TGTGCCAGCAGCTCCGGGACAGGGGTCCAAGAGACCCAGTACTTC
CASSSGTGVQETQYF
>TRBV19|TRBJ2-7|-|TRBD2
TGTGCCAGTAGTCCGGTAGCGGGAACCTACGAGCAGTACTTC
CASSPVAGTYEQYF
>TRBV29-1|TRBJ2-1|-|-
TGCAGCGCTGGAGGCGGAAATGAGCAGTTCTTC
CSAGGGNEQFF
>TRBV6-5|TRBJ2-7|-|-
TGTGCCAGCAGTTTCTTCGGCTACGAGCAGTACTTC
CASSFFGYEQYF
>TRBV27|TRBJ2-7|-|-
TGTGCCAGCAGTTTATCGGTGGAATCCTACGAGCAGTACTTC
CASSLSVESYEQYF
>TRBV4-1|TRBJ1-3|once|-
TGCGCCAGCAGCCAAGTCTCTGGAAACACCATATATTTT
CASSQVSGNTIYF
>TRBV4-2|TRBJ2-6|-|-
TGTGCCAGCAGCCTCCCAAACTGGGTAGGTGACAACGTCCTGACTTTC
CASSLPNWVGDNVLTF